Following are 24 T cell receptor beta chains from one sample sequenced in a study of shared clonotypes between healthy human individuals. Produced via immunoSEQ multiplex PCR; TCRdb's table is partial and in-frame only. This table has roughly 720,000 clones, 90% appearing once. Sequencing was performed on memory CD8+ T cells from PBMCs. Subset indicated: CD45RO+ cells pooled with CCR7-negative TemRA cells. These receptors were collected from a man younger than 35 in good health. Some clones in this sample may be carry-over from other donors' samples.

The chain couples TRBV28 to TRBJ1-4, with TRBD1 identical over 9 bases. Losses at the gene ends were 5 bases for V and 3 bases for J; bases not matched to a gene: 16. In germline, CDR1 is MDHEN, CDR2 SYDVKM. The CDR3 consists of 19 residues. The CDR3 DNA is TGTGCCAGCAGTCCGAAAACAAGGGACAGGGTGAACTCTAATGAAAAACTGTTTTTT. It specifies CASSPKTRDRVNSNEKLFF.

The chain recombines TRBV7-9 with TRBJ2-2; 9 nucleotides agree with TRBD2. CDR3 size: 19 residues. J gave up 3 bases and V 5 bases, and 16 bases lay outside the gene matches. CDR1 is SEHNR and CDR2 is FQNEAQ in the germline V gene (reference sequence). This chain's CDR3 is CASSPHNRREGRDTGELFF. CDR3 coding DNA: TGTGCCAGCAGCCCCCATAATCGGCGGGAGGGTAGAGACACCGGGGAGCTGTTTTTT. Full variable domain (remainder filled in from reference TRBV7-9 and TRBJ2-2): DTGVSQNPRHKITKRGQNVTFRCDPISEHNRLYWYRQTLGQGPEFLTYFQNEAQLEKSRLLSDRFSAERPKGSFSTLEIQRTEQGDSAMYLCASSPHNRREGRDTGELFFGEGSRLTVL.

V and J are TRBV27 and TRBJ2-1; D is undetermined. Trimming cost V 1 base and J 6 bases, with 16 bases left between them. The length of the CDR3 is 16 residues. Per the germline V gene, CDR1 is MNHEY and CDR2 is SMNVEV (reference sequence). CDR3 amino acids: CASSLYPGSSANEQFF. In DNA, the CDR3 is TGTGCCAGCAGTTTATACCCAGGTTCATCGGCCAATGAGCAGTTCTTC.

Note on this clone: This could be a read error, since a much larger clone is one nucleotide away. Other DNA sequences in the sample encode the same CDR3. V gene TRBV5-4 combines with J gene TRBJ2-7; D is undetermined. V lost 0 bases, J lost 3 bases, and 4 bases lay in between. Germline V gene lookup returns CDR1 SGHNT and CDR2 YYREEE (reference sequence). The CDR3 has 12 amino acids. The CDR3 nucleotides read TGTGCCAGCAGCTTGGGGGTCTACGAGCAGTACTTC. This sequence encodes CASSLGVYEQYF.

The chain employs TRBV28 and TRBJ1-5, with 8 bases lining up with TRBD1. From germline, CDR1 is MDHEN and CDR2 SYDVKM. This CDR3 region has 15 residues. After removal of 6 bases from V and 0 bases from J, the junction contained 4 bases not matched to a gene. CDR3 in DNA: TGTGCCAGCAGACTGACAGGGGTTAGCAATCAGCCCCAGCATTTT. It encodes CASRLTGVSNQPQHF. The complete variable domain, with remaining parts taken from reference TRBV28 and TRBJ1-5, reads DVKVTQSSRYLVKRTGEKVFLECVQDMDHENMFWYRQDPGLGLRLIYFSYDVKMKEKGDIPEGYSVSREKKERFSLILESASTNQTSMYLCASRLTGVSNQPQHFGDGTRLSIL.

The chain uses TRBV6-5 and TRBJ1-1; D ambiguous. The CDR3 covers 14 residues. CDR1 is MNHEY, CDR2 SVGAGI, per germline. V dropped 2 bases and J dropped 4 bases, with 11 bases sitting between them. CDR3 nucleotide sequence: TGTGCCAGCAGTTACAACGGGGAATCCACTGAAGCTTTCTTT. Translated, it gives CASSYNGESTEAFF.

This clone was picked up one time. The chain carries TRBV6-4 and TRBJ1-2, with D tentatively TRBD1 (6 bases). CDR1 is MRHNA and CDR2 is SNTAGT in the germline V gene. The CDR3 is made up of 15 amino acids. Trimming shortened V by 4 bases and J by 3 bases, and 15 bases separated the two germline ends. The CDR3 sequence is CASSARGARDYGYTF. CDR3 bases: TGTGCCAGCAGTGCTAGGGGGGCTAGGGACTATGGCTACACCTTC.

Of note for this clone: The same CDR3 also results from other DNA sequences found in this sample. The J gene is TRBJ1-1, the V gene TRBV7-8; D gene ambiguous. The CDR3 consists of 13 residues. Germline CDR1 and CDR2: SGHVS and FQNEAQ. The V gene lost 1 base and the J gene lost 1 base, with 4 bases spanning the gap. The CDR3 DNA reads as TGTGCCAGCAGCTTAGTGGGGAACACTGAAGCTTTCTTT. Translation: CASSLVGNTEAFF.

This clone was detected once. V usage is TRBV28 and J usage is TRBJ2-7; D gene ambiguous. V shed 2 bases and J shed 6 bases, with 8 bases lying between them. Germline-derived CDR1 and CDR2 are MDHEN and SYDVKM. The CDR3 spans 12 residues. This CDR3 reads CASSLRAREQYF. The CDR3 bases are TGTGCCAGCAGTTTACGAGCCCGCGAGCAGTACTTC.

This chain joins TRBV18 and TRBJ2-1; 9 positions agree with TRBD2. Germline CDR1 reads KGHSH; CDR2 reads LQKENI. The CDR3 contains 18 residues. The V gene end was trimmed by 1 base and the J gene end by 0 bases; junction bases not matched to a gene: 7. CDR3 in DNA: TGTGCCAGCTCACCACAGACTAGCGGATCTTACTCCTACAATGAGCAGTTCTTC. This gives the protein CASSPQTSGSYSYNEQFF.

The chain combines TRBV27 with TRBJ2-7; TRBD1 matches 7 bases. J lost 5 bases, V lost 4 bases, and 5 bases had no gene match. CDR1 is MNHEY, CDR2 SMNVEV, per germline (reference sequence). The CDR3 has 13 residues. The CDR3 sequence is CASSSRGLDEQYF. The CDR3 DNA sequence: TGTGCCAGCAGTTCAAGGGGGCTCGACGAGCAGTACTTC.

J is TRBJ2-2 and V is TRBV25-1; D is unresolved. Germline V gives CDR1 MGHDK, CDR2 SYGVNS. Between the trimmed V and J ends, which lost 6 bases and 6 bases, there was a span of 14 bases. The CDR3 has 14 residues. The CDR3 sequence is CASSFGPAAGELFF. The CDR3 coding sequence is TGTGCCAGCAGCTTCGGGCCTGCCGCCGGGGAGCTGTTTTTT.

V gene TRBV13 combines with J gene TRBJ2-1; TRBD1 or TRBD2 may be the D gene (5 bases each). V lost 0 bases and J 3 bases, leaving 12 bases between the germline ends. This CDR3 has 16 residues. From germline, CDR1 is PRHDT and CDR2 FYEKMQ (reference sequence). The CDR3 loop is CASSLGPGLFYNEQFF. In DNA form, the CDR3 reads TGTGCCAGCAGCTTAGGGCCGGGGCTCTTCTACAATGAGCAGTTCTTC. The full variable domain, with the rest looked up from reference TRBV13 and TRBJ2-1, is AAGVIQSPRHLIKEKRETATLKCYPIPRHDTVYWYQQGPGQDPQFLISFYEKMQSDKGSIPDRFSAQQFSDYHSELNMSSLELGDSALYFCASSLGPGLFYNEQFFGPGTRLTVL.

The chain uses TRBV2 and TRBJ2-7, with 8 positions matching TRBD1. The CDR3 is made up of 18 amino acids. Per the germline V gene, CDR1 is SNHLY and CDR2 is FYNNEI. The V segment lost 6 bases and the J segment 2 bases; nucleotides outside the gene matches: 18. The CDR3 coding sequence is TGTGCCAGCAGCTATACGACAGGGGACGCACTTCCAACCTACGAGCAGTACTTC. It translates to CASSYTTGDALPTYEQYF.

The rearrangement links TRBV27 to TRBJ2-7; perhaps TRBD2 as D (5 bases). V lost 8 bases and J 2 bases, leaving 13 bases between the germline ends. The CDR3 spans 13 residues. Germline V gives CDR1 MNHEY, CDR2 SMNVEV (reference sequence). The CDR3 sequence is CASGFNGAYEQYF. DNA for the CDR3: TGTGCCAGCGGGTTTAACGGGGCCTACGAGCAGTACTTC.

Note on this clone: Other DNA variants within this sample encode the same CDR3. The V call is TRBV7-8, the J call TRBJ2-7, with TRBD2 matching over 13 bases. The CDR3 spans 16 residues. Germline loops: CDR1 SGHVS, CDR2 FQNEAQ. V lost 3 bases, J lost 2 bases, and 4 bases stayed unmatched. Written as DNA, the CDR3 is TGTGCCAGCAGCTTGGGTACTAGCGGGAGGGCCTACGAGCAGTACTTC. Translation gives CASSLGTSGRAYEQYF.

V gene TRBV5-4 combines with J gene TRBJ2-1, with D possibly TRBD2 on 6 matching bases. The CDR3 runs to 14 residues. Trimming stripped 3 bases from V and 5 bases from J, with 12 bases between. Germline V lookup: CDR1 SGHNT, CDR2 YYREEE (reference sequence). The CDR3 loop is CASSWEVGDNEQFF. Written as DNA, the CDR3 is TGTGCCAGCAGCTGGGAGGTAGGGGACAATGAGCAGTTCTTC.

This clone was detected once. In DNA form, the CDR3 reads TGCGCCAGCAGCTTGGGACAGGGGTTTCAAGAGACCCAGTACTTC. As protein: CASSLGQGFQETQYF. The rearrangement uses TRBV5-1 and TRBJ2-5, with TRBD1 identical over 8 bases. This CDR3 contains 15 residues. Germline CDR1 and CDR2: SGHRS and YFSETQ. With V trimmed by 0 bases and J by 2 bases, 3 bases remained unmatched.

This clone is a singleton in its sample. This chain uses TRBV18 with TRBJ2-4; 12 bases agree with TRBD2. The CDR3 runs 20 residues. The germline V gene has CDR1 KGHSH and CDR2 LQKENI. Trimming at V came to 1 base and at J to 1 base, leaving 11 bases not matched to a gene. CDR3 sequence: CASSPLRLAGDQVAKNIQYF. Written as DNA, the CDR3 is TGTGCCAGCTCACCACTTCGACTAGCGGGAGATCAGGTGGCCAAAAACATTCAGTACTTC.

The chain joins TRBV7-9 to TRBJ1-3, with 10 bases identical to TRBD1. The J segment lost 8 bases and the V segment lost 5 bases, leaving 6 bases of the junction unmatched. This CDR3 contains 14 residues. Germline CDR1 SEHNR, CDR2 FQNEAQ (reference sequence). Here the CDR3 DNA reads TGTGCCAGCAGCCCCGGGACAGGGGAGTACACCATATATTTT. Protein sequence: CASSPGTGEYTIYF.

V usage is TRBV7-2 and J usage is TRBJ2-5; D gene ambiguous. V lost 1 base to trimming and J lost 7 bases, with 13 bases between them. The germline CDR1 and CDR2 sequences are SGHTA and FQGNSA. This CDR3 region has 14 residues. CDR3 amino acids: CASSLDSRRGTQYF. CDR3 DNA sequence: TGTGCCAGCAGCTTAGACAGTCGTAGAGGGACCCAGTACTTC.

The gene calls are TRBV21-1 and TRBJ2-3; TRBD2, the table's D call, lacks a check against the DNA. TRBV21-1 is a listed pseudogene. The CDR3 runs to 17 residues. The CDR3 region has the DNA TGTGCCAGCCCTTACCCTCGTCTAGCGGGAGCTGCAGATACGCAGTATTTT. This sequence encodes CASPYPRLAGAADTQYF.

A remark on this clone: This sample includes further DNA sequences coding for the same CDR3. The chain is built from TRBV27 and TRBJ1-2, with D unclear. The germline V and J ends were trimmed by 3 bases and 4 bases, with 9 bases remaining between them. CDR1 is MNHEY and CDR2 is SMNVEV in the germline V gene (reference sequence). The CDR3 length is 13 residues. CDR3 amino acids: CASSFGVGYGYTF. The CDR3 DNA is TGTGCCAGCAGTTTCGGGGTCGGCTATGGCTACACCTTC.

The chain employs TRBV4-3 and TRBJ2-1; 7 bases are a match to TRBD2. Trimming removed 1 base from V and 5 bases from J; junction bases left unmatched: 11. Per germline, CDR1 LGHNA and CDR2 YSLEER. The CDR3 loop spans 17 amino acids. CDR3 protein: CASSQGFASGLHNEQFF. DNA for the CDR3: TGCGCCAGCAGCCAAGGGTTCGCTAGCGGACTCCACAATGAGCAGTTCTTC.